This TCR beta chain was identified in a study of OX40 agonist ivuxolimab in advanced cancers. Study information: Three patients, one with hepatocellular carcinoma and two with cutaneous melanoma, responded partially. General study points: The study observed clonal expansion of CD4+ and CD8+ blood T cells by week 6 at 0.1 to 3.0 mg/kg.

This table comes from immunoSEQ multiplex PCR, and its TCRdb copy is limited to in-frame clones, with some not included. This sample has approximately 100,000 clones, with just over 90% found just once. Excluded were patients having autoimmune disease history or systemic immunosuppression. Note on this clone: What it binds is not known. Other DNA sequences in this specimen translate into the identical CDR3.

CDR1 and CDR2 (germline): SGHTA, FQGNSA. With 5 bases clipped from V and 1 base from J, the junction kept 2 bases outside the gene matches. This CDR3 spans 15 amino acids. The chain links TRBV7-2 to TRBJ2-1; 10 positions agree with TRBD2. This clonotype was sampled from an adult with an advanced solid tumor such as melanoma, head and neck, liver or kidney cancer. Specimen: CD4+ or CD8+ T cells sorted from blood, collected in a trial of the OX40 agonist ivuxolimab. The CDR3 region is CASSLSGGSYNEQFF. Written as DNA, the CDR3 is TGTGCCAGCAGCCTTAGCGGGGGGTCCTACAATGAGCAGTTCTTC.